Listed here are 31 T cell receptor beta chains from one sample, sequenced in a study of monozygotic twins with inflammatory bowel disease. From its re-call of the 5' RACE reads, TCRdb lists each CDR3 protein once, without DNA. The sample holds hundreds of thousands of distinct CDR3 sequences. Sequenced sample: blood. The source of these receptors is a human donor with ulcerative colitis or Crohn's disease, or a healthy co-twin of an affected twin (not recorded which).

V and J are TRBV5-1 and TRBJ1-5; no DNA is available, so the TRBD1 call from TCRdb remains unchecked. The length of the CDR3 is 17 residues. Per germline, CDR1 SGHRS and CDR2 YFSETQ. The CDR3 sequence is CASSESLDSLSNQPQHF. Complete variable domain (other parts from reference TRBV5-1 and TRBJ1-5): KAGVTQTPRYLIKTRGQQVTLSCSPISGHRSVSWYQQTPGQGLQFLFEYFSETQRNKGNFPGRFSGRQFSNSRSEMNVSTLELGDSALYLCASSESLDSLSNQPQHFGDGTRLSIL.

The rearrangement joins TRBV29-1 to TRBJ2-7; TCRdb returns TRBD2, unconfirmable since there is no DNA. Germline CDR1 and CDR2: SQVTM and ANQGSEA. CDR3 size: 14 residues. The CDR3 reads CSVEVTSGIYEQYF.

The chain couples TRBV15 to TRBJ1-5; TCRdb's D gene call, TRBD1, goes unchecked for lack of DNA. The CDR3 has 17 amino acids. The germline CDR1 and CDR2 sequences are LNHNV and YYDKDF (reference sequence). CDR3 region: CATSSSQRRTGNQPQHF.

This chain connects TRBV5-1 to TRBJ2-7; no DNA is available, so the TRBD1 call from TCRdb remains unchecked. Germline values: CDR1 SGHRS, CDR2 YFSETQ. The CDR3 sequence is 15 residues long. CDR3 in amino acids: CASSFLVPGSDEQYF.

The chain is built from TRBV6-1 and TRBJ1-2; the D gene TCRdb calls, TRBD1, cannot be checked with no DNA. Germline assignment: CDR1 MNHNS and CDR2 SASEGT. The CDR3 runs to 11 residues. CDR3 amino acids: CASAGAYGYTF.

This chain connects TRBV12-3 or TRBV12-4 to TRBJ1-1. The CDR3 runs 16 residues. CDR3 loop: CASSLNPSAASNEAFF.

The chain couples TRBV27 to TRBJ2-7; TCRdb outputs TRBD1, but without DNA this stays unchecked. Per germline, CDR1 MNHEY and CDR2 SMNVEV (reference sequence). The CDR3 covers 13 residues. The CDR3: CASSSGSLYEQYF.

CDR3 region: CASGLADRPSTDTQYF. The genes are TRBV10-3 and TRBJ2-3; without DNA, the TCRdb call of TRBD2 cannot be checked. The CDR3 consists of 16 residues. Germline lookup yields CDR1 ENHRY and CDR2 SYGVKD.

The chain couples TRBV24-1 to TRBJ2-7; the D call of TRBD1 rests on TCRdb alone, since no DNA is present to check it. This CDR3 is built from 12 residues. Germline CDR1 KGHDR, CDR2 SFDVKD. CDR3 region: CATSDADRTEYF.

CDR3 residues: CASRDENTGELFF. V gene TRBV5-1 combines with J gene TRBJ2-2. The CDR3 loop spans 13 amino acids. Germline V CDR1 and CDR2: SGHRS, YFSETQ.

The chain uses TRBV29-1 and TRBJ1-4; TCRdb's D gene call, TRBD1, goes unchecked for lack of DNA. The CDR3 is made up of 15 amino acids. CDR1 SQVTM and CDR2 ANQGSEA come from the germline V gene. The CDR3 loop reads CSVERVGGTDEKLFF.

The CDR3 sequence is CASHRTGFDIQYF. The chain employs TRBV19 and TRBJ2-4; absent DNA, TCRdb's TRBD1 call cannot be checked. The V gene's germline CDR1 is LNHDA and CDR2 SQIVND (reference sequence). The CDR3 length is 13 residues. The full variable domain, rest sourced from reference TRBV19 and TRBJ2-4, is DGGITQSPKYLFRKEGQNVTLSCEQNLNHDAMYWYRQDPGQGLRLIYYSQIVNDFQKGDIAEGYSVSREKKESFPLTVTSAQKNPTAFYLCASHRTGFDIQYFGAGTRLSVL.

V gene TRBV5-1 combines with J gene TRBJ1-2. CDR1 is SGHRS, CDR2 YFSETQ, per germline. The CDR3 runs 14 residues. CDR3 protein: CASSLESTTYGYTF.

J is TRBJ2-5 and V is TRBV5-1; the D call of TRBD1 rests on TCRdb alone, since no DNA is present to check it. Germline V lookup: CDR1 SGHRS, CDR2 YFSETQ. This CDR3 comprises 15 residues. This chain's CDR3 is CASSLLPGSQETQYF.

The V gene is TRBV3-1, the J gene TRBJ1-5; TCRdb's assignment of TRBD1 cannot be checked, as there is no DNA. The germline CDR1 and CDR2 sequences are LGHDT and YNNKEL (reference sequence). This CDR3 is built from 15 residues. The CDR3 here is CASRAGGHSNQPQHF.

This chain uses TRBV7-3 with TRBJ2-3; there is no DNA to check the TCRdb D call of TRBD2. The CDR3 covers 15 residues. Germline V CDR1 and CDR2: SGHTA, FQGTGA. CDR3 loop: CASSSLAGGGDTQYF.

This chain connects TRBV6-1 to TRBJ1-5; the TRBD1 assignment by TCRdb is unverifiable without DNA. The CDR3 spans 14 residues. Germline V gives CDR1 MNHNS, CDR2 SASEGT. CDR3 sequence reads: CASSDGGKNQPQHF.

CDR3 amino acids: CASRGAGGPHNEQFF. The V gene is TRBV6-2 or TRBV6-3, the J gene TRBJ2-1; TCRdb proposes TRBD2, but this gene call is untestable without DNA. Germline V gives CDR1 MNHEY, CDR2 SVGEGT. The length of the CDR3 is 15 residues.

V and J are TRBV7-2 and TRBJ2-2; TCRdb's assignment of TRBD2 cannot be checked, as there is no DNA. The CDR3 covers 15 residues. Germline lookup yields CDR1 SGHTA and CDR2 FQGNSA. The CDR3 spells CASSSDREGGGELFF. The full variable domain, its missing parts supplied by reference TRBV7-2 and TRBJ2-2, is GAGVSQSPSNKVTEKGKDVELRCDPISGHTALYWYRQSLGQGLEFLIYFQGNSAPDKSGLPSDRFSAERTGGSVSTLTIQRTQQEDSAVYLCASSSDREGGGELFFGEGSRLTVL.

The genes are TRBV14 and TRBJ2-3; TCRdb proposes TRBD2, but this gene call is untestable without DNA. Per the germline V gene, CDR1 is SGHDN and CDR2 is FVKESK. This CDR3 comprises 15 residues. The CDR3 region is CASSQEAGEVDTQYF.

The V gene is TRBV29-1, the J gene TRBJ2-1; checking the TCRdb D call of TRBD2 is not possible without DNA. The CDR3 spans 14 residues. The germline V gene encodes CDR1 SQVTM and CDR2 ANQGSEA. The CDR3 sequence: CSAVGTSGTNEQFF.

The chain couples TRBV6-6 to TRBJ2-5; TCRdb returns TRBD2, unconfirmable since there is no DNA. CDR1 and CDR2 (germline): MNHNY, SVGAGI (reference sequence). The CDR3 covers 13 residues. CDR3 sequence: CASRSWEGETQYF.

The chain couples TRBV4-3 to TRBJ2-1; absent DNA, TCRdb's TRBD2 call cannot be checked. Germline-derived CDR1 and CDR2 are LGHNA and YSLEER. CDR3 size: 16 residues. CDR3: CASSQDLLAGAGEQFF.

The rearrangement uses TRBV7-8 and TRBJ2-3; TCRdb picks TRBD2, but there is no DNA to check that call. The CDR3 covers 17 residues. The germline V gene encodes CDR1 SGHVS and CDR2 FQNEAQ. The CDR3 loop reads CASSLSPPGGDTDTQYF.

The chain has TRBV15 and TRBJ1-4. The germline V gene has CDR1 LNHNV and CDR2 YYDKDF (reference sequence). There are 14 residues in the CDR3. The CDR3 region is CATSRGDSGEKLFF.

V gene TRBV10-3 combines with J gene TRBJ2-1; no DNA is available, so the TRBD2 call from TCRdb remains unchecked. The germline V gene has CDR1 ENHRY and CDR2 SYGVKD. The CDR3 is 14 residues long. CDR3 residues: CAITRREGYNEQFF.

The gene calls are TRBV19 and TRBJ1-5. This CDR3 is built from 15 residues. Germline CDR1 LNHDA, CDR2 SQIVND (reference sequence). The CDR3 sequence is CASSISGPANQPQHF. The whole variable domain, remainder taken from reference TRBV19 and TRBJ1-5, is DGGITQSPKYLFRKEGQNVTLSCEQNLNHDAMYWYRQDPGQGLRLIYYSQIVNDFQKGDIAEGYSVSREKKESFPLTVTSAQKNPTAFYLCASSISGPANQPQHFGDGTRLSIL.

The rearrangement uses TRBV12-3 or TRBV12-4 and TRBJ1-5; there is no DNA to check the TCRdb D call of TRBD1. The CDR3 is made up of 12 amino acids. CDR3 in amino acids: CASSTQGPTQHF.

V gene TRBV7-8 combines with J gene TRBJ2-2; TCRdb designates TRBD1, a call that cannot be tested without DNA. The germline V gene has CDR1 SGHVS and CDR2 FQNEAQ. This CDR3 is 17 amino acids long. The chain's CDR3 is CASSFVGGQGRAGELFF.

CDR3: CASYQGAGELFF. The J gene is TRBJ2-2, the V gene TRBV28; the D call from TCRdb, TRBD1, cannot be confirmed without DNA. This CDR3 comprises 12 residues. Germline CDR1 MDHEN, CDR2 SYDVKM.

The V and J genes are TRBV28 and TRBJ2-2; without DNA, the TCRdb call of TRBD1 cannot be checked. Per the germline V gene, CDR1 is MDHEN and CDR2 is SYDVKM. The CDR3 sequence is 14 residues long. This CDR3 is CAITGTANTGELFF.